The 18 T cell receptor beta chains presented below share a single source sample, sequenced in a study of human T cells and chemical hapten exposure. Time point denoted: patch test 1, 2 weeks after DPC sensitization. Treatment specified: therapeutic diphenylcyclopropenone sensitization with weekly scalp DPC. From the RACE reads, TCRdb called clonotypes with MiXCR, one entry per CDR3 protein. The table lists around 380,000 distinct CDR3 sequences, approximately 4.4% of them singletons. Specimen: whole blood, collected in connection with sensitization to the hapten diphenylcyclopropenone (DPC). These receptors were collected from a woman aged 45-65 years with alopecia areata. Some clones in this sample may be carry-over from other donors' samples.

The chain links TRBV6-2 or TRBV6-3 to TRBJ1-5, with TRBD1 as a possible D gene (5 bases). The CDR3 is 18 amino acids. The germline V gene has CDR1 MNHEY and CDR2 SVGEGT. Trimming shortened V by 5 bases and J by 0 bases, and 20 bases separated the two germline ends. CDR3 loop: CASSPLRSGRDSNQPQHF. As DNA, the CDR3 is TGTGCCAGCAGTCCGCTCAGATCGGGGCGGGATAGCAATCAGCCCCAGCATTTT.

There are many counts of this clonotype. V is TRBV3-1 and J is TRBJ2-3; no reliable D call. CDR1 LGHDT and CDR2 YNNKEL come from the germline V gene (reference sequence). The CDR3 length is 13 residues. V lost 1 base and J lost 1, with 3 bases in between. DNA of the CDR3: TGTGCCAGCAGCCAAGTGGGCACAGATACGCAGTATTTT. As protein: CASSQVGTDTQYF.

This clonotype has more than one count but fewer than ten. The genes are TRBV4-1 and TRBJ2-7, with a possible D match to TRBD1 (5 bases). From germline, CDR1 is MGHRA and CDR2 YSYEKL. The CDR3 consists of 15 residues. The ends were cut back, 2 bases at V and 0 bases at J, with 11 bases in the middle. DNA for the CDR3: TGCGCCAGCAGCCAATCCAGGGTTAGCTCCTACGAGCAGTACTTC. Amino acid sequence: CASSQSRVSSYEQYF.

This clonotype occurred a few times. The CDR3 loop is CASSLVRGAPMNTEAFF. CDR3 DNA: TGTGCCAGCAGCTTAGTCAGAGGGGCCCCCATGAACACTGAAGCTTTCTTT. The chain has TRBV7-9 and TRBJ1-1; the D gene is possibly TRBD1 (5 bases). The CDR3 totals 17 residues. Trimming cost V 1 base and J 0 bases, with 15 bases left between them. Germline CDR1 and CDR2: SEHNR and FQNEAQ (reference sequence).

Note on this clonotype: A single base separates this from a much larger clone, so it may be a read error. CDR3 nucleotide sequence: TGTGCCAGCAGCAAAGAAAAAGGTGCGTGGGGCACAGATACGCAGTATTTT. It specifies CASSKEKGAWGTDTQYF. This chain uses TRBV21-1 with TRBJ2-3. TRBV21-1 represents a pseudogene. CDR3 size: 17 residues.

This clonotype appeared many times. This rearrangement joins TRBV6-7 to TRBJ2-2; 14 nucleotides agree with TRBD2. TRBV6-7 counts as an open reading frame of uncertain function. The V segment lost 5 bases and the J segment 5 bases; nucleotides outside the gene matches: 10. This CDR3 has 18 residues. CDR3 protein: CASSTPGLAGEGTGELFF. In nucleotides, the CDR3 is TGTGCCAGCAGTACACCGGGACTAGCGGGAGAAGGGACCGGGGAGCTGTTTTTT.

This chain uses TRBV7-8 with TRBJ2-3; perhaps TRBD2 as D (7 bases). Per the germline V gene, CDR1 is SGHVS and CDR2 is FQNEAQ. The V end was cut by 5 bases, the J end by 5 bases, with 23 bases between. CDR3 length: 17 amino acids. The CDR3 DNA sequence: TGTGCCAGCAGCGCTAGGTGGGCGGGGGCCCCGGGAGATACGCAGTATTTT. Translated, it gives CASSARWAGAPGDTQYF.

This clonotype was detected many times. The rearrangement uses TRBV12-3 or TRBV12-4 and TRBJ2-3; the D call may be TRBD1 or TRBD2 (5 bases each). The CDR3 totals 15 residues. Trimming stripped 2 bases from V and 1 base from J, with 10 bases between. DNA for the CDR3: TGTGCCAGCAGTTTAAGGCGAGGGGGCACAGATACGCAGTATTTT. Protein product: CASSLRRGGTDTQYF.

This clonotype was detected many times. The chain has TRBV11-2 and TRBJ2-5, with D possibly being TRBD1 or TRBD2 (6 bases each). This CDR3 contains 14 residues. Looked up from germline, CDR1 is SGHAT and CDR2 is FQNNGV. Between the trimmed V and J ends, which lost 4 bases and 4 bases, there was a span of 13 bases. The DNA of the CDR3 is TGTGCCAGCAGCTCTCCCCGGGGGCGAGAGACCCAGTACTTC. Its translation: CASSSPRGRETQYF.

This clonotype showed up many times. The rearrangement joins TRBV6-1 to TRBJ1-6; 9 bases agree with TRBD1. CDR1 and CDR2 from the germline V gene are MNHNS and SASEGT. The CDR3 is 13 amino acids. V lost 4 bases to trimming and J lost 10 bases; unmatched junction nucleotides: 2. The CDR3 nucleotides are TGTGCCAGCAGTGCGACAGGGGGATCACCCCTCCACTTT. This codes for CASSATGGSPLHF.

This clonotype has more than one count but fewer than ten. The V and J genes are TRBV7-9 and TRBJ1-2; TRBD1 agrees at 8 bases. V was clipped by 5 bases and J by 6 bases; unmatched bases: 8. From germline, CDR1 is SEHNR and CDR2 FQNEAQ (reference sequence). This CDR3 is built from 14 residues. The CDR3 reads CASSLGTGDDGYTF. The CDR3 DNA reads as TGTGCCAGCAGCCTGGGGACAGGAGATGATGGCTACACCTTC.

This clonotype has at least ten counts. The V gene is TRBV12-3 or TRBV12-4, the J gene TRBJ1-6; 11 bases map to TRBD1. V gave up 3 bases and J gave up 10 bases; unmatched junction bases: 8. This CDR3 region has 16 residues. The CDR3 DNA is TGTGCCAGCAGTTTGGGACAGGGGGGACGGTGGTCACCCCTCCACTTT. It yields the protein CASSLGQGGRWSPLHF.

The chain is built from TRBV7-9 and TRBJ1-3; D remains ambiguous. Germline assignment: CDR1 SEHNR and CDR2 FQNEAQ (reference sequence). The CDR3 is made up of 14 amino acids. Trimming pared 8 bases from V and 0 bases from J, leaving 11 bases between. CDR3 nucleotide sequence: TGTGCCAGCGGTGCCGGGAGCTCTGGAAACACCATATATTTT. Its translation: CASGAGSSGNTIYF.

J is TRBJ2-2 and V is TRBV30; D is possibly TRBD1 (6 bases). Between the trimmed V and J ends, which lost 3 bases and 11 bases, there was a span of 13 bases. The CDR3 runs to 12 residues. The germline CDR1 and CDR2 sequences are GTSNPN and SVGIG (reference sequence). The CDR3 DNA is TGTGCCTGGAGAGGGGACAACCCCGAGCTGTTTTTT. Translation gives CAWRGDNPELFF.

This clonotype was observed a handful of times. The rearrangement uses TRBV28 and TRBJ1-5; 7 positions match TRBD1. This CDR3 comprises 12 residues. Germline CDR1 MDHEN, CDR2 SYDVKM. V lost 8 bases to trimming and J lost 7 bases; unmatched junction nucleotides: 5. The CDR3: CASRYRGQPQHF. The CDR3 nucleotides are TGTGCCAGCCGCTACAGGGGACAGCCCCAGCATTTT.

The V and J genes are TRBV9 and TRBJ2-5; 7 bases agree with TRBD2. In germline, CDR1 is SGDLS, CDR2 YYNGEE. The CDR3 loop spans 14 amino acids. J gave up 2 bases and V 3 bases, and 4 bases lay outside the gene matches. The CDR3: CASSGAGQQETQYF. In DNA form, the CDR3 reads TGTGCCAGCAGCGGAGCGGGGCAGCAAGAGACCCAGTACTTC.

The genes are TRBV4-3 and TRBJ1-4, with TRBD1 identical over 9 bases. The CDR3 is 15 residues long. The germline gives CDR1 LGHNA, CDR2 YSLEER. With 4 bases clipped from V and 8 bases from J, the junction kept 8 bases outside the gene matches. For the CDR3, the DNA is TGCGCCAGCAGCCTGGGACAGGGTAAAATGGAAAAACTGTTTTTT. The encoded protein is CASSLGQGKMEKLFF.

This clonotype was seen a handful of times. The V gene is TRBV28, the J gene TRBJ2-1; D gene uncertain. This CDR3 has 15 residues. Germline V gives CDR1 MDHEN, CDR2 SYDVKM. V was clipped by 6 bases and J by 1 base, with 13 bases between them. The CDR3 region has the DNA TGTGCCAGCAGGGATGTCAGGCGGTCCTACAATGAGCAGTTCTTC. This sequence encodes CASRDVRRSYNEQFF.